Each of the 10 T cell receptor beta chains below was sequenced from the same sample in a study of cytomegalovirus exposure and HLA in healthy donors. In the PCR, 60 Vbeta and 13 Jbeta primers were used. This table comes from immunoSEQ multiplex PCR, and its TCRdb copy is limited to in-frame clones, with some not included. The sample has tens of thousands of clones; approximately 77% are singletons. Sequences were obtained from PBMCs. These TCRs come from a man in his thirties or forties in good health and CMV-seronegative.

CDR3 region: CASSYEISGANVLTF. The CDR3 bases are TGTGCCAGCAGTTACGAGATCTCTGGGGCCAACGTCCTGACTTTC. The chain carries TRBV6-6 and TRBJ2-6; D unresolved. This CDR3 region has 15 residues. Trimming removed 2 bases at V and 0 bases at J, with 5 bases between. From germline, CDR1 is MNHNY and CDR2 SVGAGI (reference sequence).

The J gene is TRBJ2-1, the V gene TRBV5-1, with D possibly TRBD2 on 5 matching bases. The germline gives CDR1 SGHRS, CDR2 YFSETQ. The V end lost 3 bases, the J end lost 2 bases, and 9 bases lay between the germline ends. The CDR3 totals 14 residues. In nucleotides, the CDR3 is TGCGCCAGCAGCTACCCGGGAACCTACAATGAGCAGTTCTTC. Translation gives CASSYPGTYNEQFF.

This clone has just a few counts. V and J are TRBV5-1 and TRBJ1-1; perhaps TRBD1 as D (6 bases). This CDR3 spans 15 amino acids. V was clipped by 2 bases and J by 1 base, with 12 bases between them. Per germline, CDR1 SGHRS and CDR2 YFSETQ. The CDR3: CASSLREGQNTEAFF. The CDR3 coding sequence is TGCGCCAGCAGCTTAAGGGAGGGACAGAACACTGAAGCTTTCTTT.

The V call is TRBV28, the J call TRBJ2-7; TRBD1 matches at 9 bases. CDR1 is MDHEN and CDR2 is SYDVKM in the germline V gene. The CDR3 is 13 amino acids. The V segment lost 6 bases and the J segment 5 bases; nucleotides outside the gene matches: 5. CDR3 DNA sequence: TGTGCCAGCAGCTCACAGGGGGCCCACGAGCAGTACTTC. Its protein product is CASSSQGAHEQYF.

This clone was observed a handful of times. The V and J genes are TRBV27 and TRBJ1-2; 8 nucleotides match TRBD1. CDR1 and CDR2 (germline): MNHEY, SMNVEV (reference sequence). V was pared by 6 bases and J by 7 bases, with 10 bases of the junction left unmatched. CDR3 length: 14 amino acids. Here the CDR3 reads CASRPTGAYGGYTF. DNA for the CDR3: TGTGCCAGCAGACCGACAGGGGCATATGGTGGCTACACCTTC.

This chain links TRBV6-6 with TRBJ2-5; D is undetermined. The CDR3 totals 16 residues. CDR1 and CDR2 from the germline V gene are MNHNY and SVGAGI (reference sequence). With 0 bases removed from V and 5 bases from J, the gap between germline ends came to 16 bases. DNA of the CDR3: TGTGCCAGCAGTTACTCGATGGCCCTCATCAAGGAGACCCAGTACTTC. Protein: CASSYSMALIKETQYF.

The chain recombines TRBV29-1 with TRBJ1-4; D remains unclear. CDR3 size: 13 residues. CDR1 and CDR2 (germline): SQVTM, ANQGSEA. Trimming shortened V by 6 bases and J by 2 bases, and 10 bases separated the two germline ends. The CDR3 coding sequence is TGCAGCGTGGCATTCAGGACTAATGAAAAACTGTTTTTT. It codes for CSVAFRTNEKLFF.

The chain couples TRBV7-2 to TRBJ2-3; the match to TRBD2 covers 11 bases. J was trimmed by 6 bases and V by 4 bases; bases with no gene match: 3. Germline CDR1 reads SGHTA; CDR2 reads FQGNSA. The CDR3 contains 14 residues. The CDR3 protein is CASSSRLAGDTQYF. CDR3 nucleotides: TGTGCCAGCAGCTCTCGACTAGCGGGGGATACGCAGTATTTT.

This clone was observed a handful of times. The chain uses TRBV5-1 and TRBJ2-2, with D perhaps TRBD1 (5 bases). CDR1 and CDR2 (germline): SGHRS, YFSETQ. The CDR3 covers 14 residues. Trimming shortened V by 2 bases and J by 1 base, and 6 bases separated the two germline ends. The DNA for the CDR3 is TGCGCCAGCAGCTTAACAGGGAACACCGGGGAGCTGTTTTTT. It translates to CASSLTGNTGELFF.

This clone has just one count. The chain carries TRBV5-1 and TRBJ1-1; D is unresolved. The ends were cut back, 5 bases at V and 1 base at J, with 9 bases in the middle. In germline, CDR1 is SGHRS, CDR2 YFSETQ. The CDR3 runs 13 residues. CDR3 nucleotide sequence: TGCGCCAGCAGGGCCCAGGCGAACACTGAAGCTTTCTTT. Protein: CASRAQANTEAFF.